The 31 T cell receptor beta chains listed next were all sequenced from one sample in a study of regulatory T cells in long-lasting Graves disease. The sample's time point: newly diagnosed GD, antithyroid drugs for less than 3 months. Making the TCR library involved RNA that had been extracted from PBMCs. The TCR beta library used iRepertoire HTBI primers with Arm-PCR amplification of CDR3. TCRdb analysed the multiplex PCR reads with MiXCR anew, one entry per CDR3 protein. The data hold roughly 610,000 distinct CDR3 sequences, with about 15% observed a single time. These records were also assigned to another study, of T cells in Graves' hyperthyroidism and ophthalmopathy.

Here the sequenced sample was peripheral blood mononuclear cells (PBMCs), taken at new diagnosis, from a patient treated with antithyroid drugs. Receptors originate from a man aged 18 to 29 with Graves disease.

This clonotype occurred many times. This chain links TRBV6-1 with TRBJ2-7; 8 positions agree with TRBD1. Trimming at V came to 10 bases and at J to 0 bases, leaving 11 bases not matched to a gene. From germline, CDR1 is MNHNS and CDR2 SASEGT. The CDR3 extends over 15 amino acids. The CDR3: CANFQGAAISYEQYF. DNA of the CDR3: TGTGCCAACTTTCAGGGGGCGGCGATCTCCTACGAGCAGTACTTC.

At least ten counts were recorded for this clonotype. This chain links TRBV12-3 or TRBV12-4 with TRBJ1-5; D is perhaps TRBD1 (6 bases). V lost 6 bases, J lost 3 bases, and 15 bases lay in between. CDR3 length equals 15 residues. CDR3 loop: CASRGGRGNNQPQHF. The CDR3 coding sequence is TGTGCCAGCAGGGGTGGCAGGGGAAACAATCAGCCCCAGCATTTT.

In this sample, this clonotype turned up a few times. The V call is TRBV9, the J call TRBJ2-7; D might be TRBD2 (7 bases). The CDR3 spans 14 residues. The ends were cut back, 4 bases at V and 5 bases at J, with 16 bases in the middle. The V gene's germline CDR1 is SGDLS and CDR2 YYNGEE. CDR3 loop: CASSRVGGPDEQYF. The CDR3 nucleotides read TGTGCCAGCAGCAGAGTGGGGGGGCCGGACGAGCAGTACTTC.

This clonotype was detected only a few times. The chain joins TRBV19 to TRBJ1-5; perhaps TRBD1 as D (6 bases). Germline CDR1 LNHDA, CDR2 SQIVND (reference sequence). The CDR3 covers 14 residues. V was cut by 10 bases and J by 7 bases, with 20 bases left in between. The CDR3 DNA reads as TGTGCCACTCAAAAGGGGGGTAGAGGCCAGCCCCAGCATTTT. Its protein product is CATQKGGRGQPQHF.

The rearrangement joins TRBV6-2 or TRBV6-3 to TRBJ2-1; D not certain. CDR3 length equals 14 residues. Trimming removed 5 bases from V and 2 bases from J, with 10 bases in between. Germline-derived CDR1 and CDR2 are MNHEY and SVGEGT. The CDR3 DNA reads TGTGCCAGCAGTGATTGGGAAACCTACAATGAGCAGTTCTTC. Residues: CASSDWETYNEQFF.

This clonotype was counted only a few times. The genes are TRBV10-1 and TRBJ2-3, with 8 bases identical to TRBD1. CDR1 and CDR2 (germline): WNHNN, SYGVQD (reference sequence). This CDR3 spans 15 amino acids. J lost 4 bases, V lost 4 bases, and 7 bases had no gene match. The CDR3 protein is CASSGTGIGADTQYF. The CDR3 DNA follows: TGCGCCAGCAGTGGGACAGGGATCGGTGCAGATACGCAGTATTTT.

This clonotype was recorded at least ten times. The chain carries TRBV7-9 and TRBJ2-7; D unclear. The CDR3 totals 12 residues. Trimming cost V 1 base and J 5 bases, with 6 bases left between them. Germline V CDR1 and CDR2: SEHNR, FQNEAQ (reference sequence). The CDR3 sequence is CASSLDSNEQYF. The CDR3 coding sequence is TGTGCCAGCAGCTTAGATTCAAACGAGCAGTACTTC.

This clonotype was counted a few times. The chain couples TRBV7-9 to TRBJ2-1; D uncertain. Trimming cost V 1 base and J 6 bases, with 16 bases left between them. Germline V gene sequence: CDR1 SEHNR, CDR2 FQNEAQ (reference sequence). The CDR3 is 16 residues long. The CDR3 nucleotides read TGTGCCAGCAGCTTAGGTCTGTCTCCTGAATCCAATGAGCAGTTCTTC. It yields the protein CASSLGLSPESNEQFF.

There are many counts of this clonotype. Here the CDR3 DNA reads TGTGCCAGCAGTTCTCAGGGGCTGGTCACTGAAGCTTTCTTT. This encodes CASSSQGLVTEAFF. V is TRBV5-5 and J is TRBJ1-1; perhaps TRBD1 as D (6 bases). Trimming cost V 5 bases and J 4 bases, with 15 bases left between them. The CDR3 is 14 amino acids. CDR1 is SGHKS and CDR2 is YYEKEE in the germline V gene (reference sequence).

The table lists this clonotype with a few counts. The rearrangement uses TRBV19 and TRBJ1-4; D remains ambiguous. The CDR3 contains 15 residues. Trimming took 6 bases from V and 0 from J, leaving 11 bases between them. Germline CDR1 is LNHDA and CDR2 is SQIVND (reference sequence). CDR3 amino acids: CASSNLRTTNEKLFF. CDR3 DNA: TGTGCCAGTAGCAACTTGAGGACAACTAATGAAAAACTGTTTTTT.

The gene calls are TRBV5-1 and TRBJ1-1; D remains ambiguous. CDR3 length: 13 residues. The V end lost 6 bases, the J end lost 3 bases, and 12 bases lay between the germline ends. From germline, CDR1 is SGHRS and CDR2 YFSETQ. The CDR3 region is CASKGRADTEAFF. CDR3 in DNA: TGCGCCAGCAAAGGCCGGGCAGACACTGAAGCTTTCTTT.

In regard to this clonotype: One base separates it from a far larger clone, so it is likely a read error. The chain joins TRBV12-3 or TRBV12-4 to TRBJ1-1; no firm D call. The CDR3 has 14 residues. The CDR3 loop is CAGSLGQVNTEAFF. CDR3 DNA sequence: TGTGCCGGCAGTTTAGGTCAAGTGAACACTGAAGCTTTCTTT.

The rearrangement uses TRBV29-1 and TRBJ2-1, with 10 bases matching TRBD2. The CDR3 loop spans 16 amino acids. Germline assignment: CDR1 SQVTM and CDR2 ANQGSEA. V was pared by 0 bases and J by 4 bases, with 6 bases of the junction left unmatched. CDR3 protein: CSVEEWASGSYNEQFF. CDR3 bases: TGCAGCGTTGAAGAGTGGGCTAGCGGGAGTTACAATGAGCAGTTCTTC.

This clonotype was recorded many times. This sequence joins TRBV11-2 and TRBJ2-7, with TRBD2 as a possible D gene (6 bases). The CDR3 runs 15 residues. V was trimmed by 4 bases and J by 3 bases, leaving 16 bases between them. CDR1 and CDR2 from the germline V gene are SGHAT and FQNNGV. The CDR3 sequence is CASSSSSDILYEQYF. Written as DNA, the CDR3 is TGTGCCAGCAGCTCCTCTAGCGACATACTCTACGAGCAGTACTTC.

Many counts were recorded for this clonotype. The chain carries TRBV28 and TRBJ2-1; 7 positions match TRBD2. The ends lost 5 bases at V and 5 bases at J; junction bases unmatched: 12. The CDR3 sequence is 16 residues long. The germline gives CDR1 MDHEN, CDR2 SYDVKM. The CDR3 region is CASSLGGAGSDNEQFF. The CDR3 DNA is TGTGCCAGCAGTCTAGGAGGAGCGGGATCAGACAATGAGCAGTTCTTC.

This clonotype has a count of ten or more. This sequence joins TRBV12-3 or TRBV12-4 and TRBJ1-1; TRBD1 might be the D (5 bases). V gave up 5 bases and J gave up 0 bases, with 10 bases separating them. The CDR3 runs 14 residues. Here the CDR3 DNA reads TGTGCCAGCAGTACCACAGGAGTGAACACTGAAGCTTTCTTT. Protein: CASSTTGVNTEAFF.

In regard to this clonotype: A clone one base away is much larger, so this may be a read error. The chain uses TRBV2 and TRBJ2-5; 8 bases fit TRBD1. The CDR3 is 14 residues long. Germline CDR1 and CDR2: SNHLY and FYNNEI. CDR3 protein: CAGSTQTGVETQYF. In DNA, the CDR3 is TGTGCCGGCAGTACTCAGACAGGGGTCGAGACCCAGTACTTC.

This clonotype turned up a few times. This chain joins TRBV5-8 and TRBJ1-2; TRBD1 might be the D (6 bases). V lost 4 bases and J 0 bases, leaving 13 bases between the germline ends. Germline V lookup: CDR1 SGHTS, CDR2 YDEGEE. The CDR3 spans 15 residues. The CDR3 DNA reads as TGTGCCAGCAGCCGTACAGGGAAAGCTAACTATGGCTACACCTTC. Translating gives CASSRTGKANYGYTF.

This clonotype occurred many times. V is TRBV28 and J is TRBJ2-7; D is ambiguous. V lost 4 bases, J lost 0 bases, and 10 bases lay in between. This CDR3 is built from 14 residues. Germline V gene lookup returns CDR1 MDHEN and CDR2 SYDVKM. The CDR3 sequence: CASSSDMSSYEQYF. The CDR3 DNA sequence: TGTGCCAGCAGTTCCGACATGAGCTCCTACGAGCAGTACTTC.

As concerns this clonotype: The junction departs from the called germline gene at one end, perhaps through a read error. V gene TRBV24-1 combines with J gene TRBJ2-1, with D perhaps TRBD2 (7 bases). CDR1 KGHDR and CDR2 SFDVKD come from the germline V gene. This CDR3 comprises 15 residues. CDR3 sequence reads: CATSDPGGGSNEQLF. The CDR3 region has the DNA TGTGCCACCAGTGACCCCGGGGGCGGGAGCAATGAGCAGCTCTTC.

The rearrangement joins TRBV30 to TRBJ2-1; 7 bases are shared with TRBD1. The germline CDR1 and CDR2 sequences are GTSNPN and SVGIG (reference sequence). The CDR3 length is 16 residues. With V trimmed by 2 bases and J by 3 bases, 10 bases remained unmatched. The CDR3 is CAWSLKQGYVYNEQFF. The CDR3 DNA reads as TGTGCCTGGAGTCTTAAACAGGGGTACGTCTACAATGAGCAGTTCTTC. The whole variable domain, remainder taken from reference TRBV30 and TRBJ2-1, is SQTIHQWPATLVQPVGSPLSLECTVEGTSNPNLYWYRQAAGRGLQLLFYSVGIGQISSEVPQNLSASRPQDRQFILSSKKLLLSDSGFYLCAWSLKQGYVYNEQFFGPGTRLTVL.

This clonotype occurred many times. At one of its ends the junction is not consistent with the germline gene, which may arise from a read error. This rearrangement joins TRBV12-3 or TRBV12-4 to TRBJ2-7; D possibly corresponds to TRBD1 (6 bases). The CDR3 is 11 residues long. This CDR3 is CASSLGGEQYF. In DNA form, the CDR3 reads TGTGCCAGCAGCTTAGGGGGCGAGCAGTACTTC.

This clonotype was seen a handful of times. The chain joins TRBV14 to TRBJ1-6; perhaps TRBD1 as D (5 bases). The CDR3 loop spans 13 amino acids. V was trimmed by 4 bases and J by 8 bases, leaving 9 bases between them. The germline CDR1 and CDR2 sequences are SGHDN and FVKESK. CDR3 residues: CASSRKQDSPLHF. The CDR3 DNA reads TGTGCCAGCAGCCGTAAACAGGATTCACCCCTCCACTTT.

Ten or more counts support this clonotype. V is TRBV27 and J is TRBJ2-7, with 10 bases fitting TRBD2. With V trimmed by 2 bases and J by 4 bases, 8 bases remained unmatched. This CDR3 spans 16 amino acids. Germline lookup yields CDR1 MNHEY and CDR2 SMNVEV (reference sequence). This CDR3 reads CASSLEPSGSEYEQYF. DNA for the CDR3: TGTGCCAGCAGTTTAGAGCCTAGCGGGAGTGAGTACGAGCAGTACTTC.

The rearrangement joins TRBV7-2 to TRBJ2-1, with D perhaps TRBD1 (5 bases). Germline assignment: CDR1 SGHTA and CDR2 FQGNSA. This CDR3 has 15 amino acids. V was cut by 0 bases and J by 6 bases, with 12 bases left in between. The CDR3 coding sequence is TGTGCCAGCAGCTTAGCCGCCAGGGTTAGCAATGAGCAGTTCTTC. Its translation: CASSLAARVSNEQFF.

This clonotype has ten or more counts. The chain is built from TRBV29-1 and TRBJ2-1; no definite D call. The germline CDR1 and CDR2 sequences are SQVTM and ANQGSEA. The V gene lost 2 bases and the J gene lost 10 bases, with 12 bases spanning the gap. This CDR3 has 12 residues. CDR3 loop: CSVEWQSDEQFF. CDR3 DNA: TGCAGCGTTGAATGGCAGTCCGACGAGCAGTTCTTC.

This clonotype was seen at least ten times. The V gene is TRBV20-1, the J gene TRBJ2-7; TRBD1 agrees at 7 bases. V was clipped by 4 bases and J by 0 bases; unmatched bases: 9. The CDR3 contains 15 residues. Looked up from germline, CDR1 is DFQATT and CDR2 is SNEGSKA (reference sequence). The CDR3 sequence is CSATTGVRDSYEQYF. DNA of the CDR3: TGCAGTGCTACTACAGGGGTCAGGGACTCCTACGAGCAGTACTTC.

This clonotype has only a few counts. A much larger clone sits a single nucleotide away, making a read error possible. The gene calls are TRBV28 and TRBJ2-3; 15 bases are a match to TRBD2. This CDR3 contains 16 residues. Germline CDR1 reads MDHEN; CDR2 reads SYDVKM. J lost 8 bases, V lost 5 bases, and 8 bases had no gene match. CDR3 sequence (DNA): TGTGCCAGCAGTGGACGGACTAGCGGGAGGGTAGGTACGCAGTATTTT. Its translation is CASSGRTSGRVGTQYF.

The V and J genes are TRBV20-1 and TRBJ2-1, with TRBD1 matching 10 bases. The germline gives CDR1 DFQATT, CDR2 SNEGSKA (reference sequence). The CDR3 sequence is 15 residues long. V lost 5 bases to trimming and J lost 3 bases; unmatched junction nucleotides: 7. The CDR3, as DNA: TGCAGTGCTGGACAGGGGGTCAATTTCTACAATGAGCAGTTCTTC. This codes for CSAGQGVNFYNEQFF.

At least ten counts were recorded for this clonotype. This chain links TRBV28 with TRBJ1-3; no clear D. The CDR3 consists of 15 residues. V was pared by 1 base and J by 4 bases, with 11 bases between. In germline, CDR1 is MDHEN, CDR2 SYDVKM. CDR3 protein: CASSLLGQTGNTIYF. CDR3 DNA sequence: TGTGCCAGCAGTTTATTAGGGCAGACAGGAAACACCATATATTTT.

Many counts were recorded for this clonotype. The V and J genes are TRBV2 and TRBJ2-7, with 8 bases fitting TRBD2. The V gene end was trimmed by 8 bases and the J gene end by 2 bases; junction bases not matched to a gene: 5. Per germline, CDR1 SNHLY and CDR2 FYNNEI. CDR3 length equals 13 residues. The CDR3 DNA reads TGTGCCAGCGGTGCACTAGCGGCCTACGAGCAGTACTTC. It codes for CASGALAAYEQYF.